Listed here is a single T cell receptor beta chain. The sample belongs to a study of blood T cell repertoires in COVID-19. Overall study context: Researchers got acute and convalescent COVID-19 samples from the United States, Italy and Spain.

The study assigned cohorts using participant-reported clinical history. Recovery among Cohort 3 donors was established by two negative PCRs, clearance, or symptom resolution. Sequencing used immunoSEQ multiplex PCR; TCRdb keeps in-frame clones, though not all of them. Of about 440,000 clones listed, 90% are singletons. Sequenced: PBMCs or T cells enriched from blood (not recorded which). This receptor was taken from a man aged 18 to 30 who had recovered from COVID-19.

The DNA of the CDR3 is TGTGCCAGTAGTGCAGGGGTGGGGATTGGCTACACCTTC. Protein product: CASSAGVGIGYTF. The chain carries TRBV19 and TRBJ1-2, with TRBD1 as a possible D gene (6 bases). Germline CDR1 reads LNHDA; CDR2 reads SQIVND (reference sequence). Trimming cost V 5 bases and J 7 bases, with 14 bases left between them. The CDR3 is made up of 13 amino acids.